A selection of T cell receptor beta chains follows, all from one sample in a study of PD-1 blockade in classical Hodgkin lymphoma. Using immunoSEQ multiplex PCR, the repertoire was profiled, and TCRdb retains in-frame clones only, with some absent. The sample yields approximately 57,000 clones, more than 85% seen once. The sample consisted of peripheral blood mononuclear cells (PBMCs), taken before the second cycle of nivolumab. Receptors originate from a human donor with classical Hodgkin lymphoma. Both conserved end residues are part of each CDR3. D genes are given only for firm matches. A row's size may be missing; if present it is once, few, many or a size class.

DNA | CDR3 | V | size | length | J | D
TGTGCCAGCTCACCCCGGGGGCGGGAGGGCTCCTACGAGCAGTACTTC | CASSPRGREGSYEQYF | TRBV18 | - | 16 | TRBJ2-7 | TRBD2
TGCGCCAGCAGCTTCACCTACGAGCAGTACTTC | CASSFTYEQYF | TRBV5-1 | - | 11 | TRBJ2-7 | -
TGTGCCAGCAGTTACTCGGGGAACGGGGAGCTGTTTTTT | CASSYSGNGELFF | TRBV6-5 | - | 13 | TRBJ2-2 | -
TGCGCCAGCAAAGGCGGGGGGCGAGAGACCCAGTACTTC | CASKGGGRETQYF | TRBV10-2 | - | 13 | TRBJ2-5 | TRBD2
TGTGCCAGCAGTTTAGTCCAGGGGGGGCCAGATACGCAGTATTTT | CASSLVQGGPDTQYF | TRBV28 | - | 15 | TRBJ2-3 | -
TGTGCCAGCAGTTCCCGACTAGCGGCACGCTACGAGCAGTACTTC | CASSSRLAARYEQYF | TRBV6-5 | - | 15 | TRBJ2-7 | TRBD2
TGTGCCAGTAGTATAGGCCCCCCCTGGGTTAATCAGCCCCAGCATTTT | CASSIGPPWVNQPQHF | TRBV19 | - | 16 | TRBJ1-5 | -
TGTGCCAGTAGTACAACAGGGGGAGAGACCCAGTACTTC | CASSTTGGETQYF | TRBV19 | - | 13 | TRBJ2-5 | TRBD1
TGTGCCAGCAGGGACACAGGGGGGGATGAGCAGTTCTTC | CASRDTGGDEQFF | TRBV6-1 | few | 13 | TRBJ2-1 | -
TGTGCCAGCAGCTTGGAACAGGGTAATGAAAAACTGTTTTTT | CASSLEQGNEKLFF | TRBV5-8 | - | 14 | TRBJ1-4 | -
TGTGCCAGCACGCCCGACAGGTCTCCGGGGGAGCAGTACTTC | CASTPDRSPGEQYF | TRBV27 | - | 14 | TRBJ2-7 | -
TGTGCCAGCACCATGGACGGATACACTGAAGCTTTCTTT | CASTMDGYTEAFF | TRBV28 | - | 13 | TRBJ1-1 | -
TGTGCCAGTATCGAATTGGGACACGCGAACACTGAAGCTTTCTTT | CASIELGHANTEAFF | TRBV19 | once | 15 | TRBJ1-1 | -
TGTGCCAGCAGCAAAGGGGCCCCCGGGAGGATGGGTGAGCAGTTCTTC | CASSKGAPGRMGEQFF | TRBV21-1 | - | 16 | TRBJ2-1 | -
TGTGCCAGCAGTAAGGCCCTGGGGCGGGAGACCCAGTACTTC | CASSKALGRETQYF | TRBV28 | - | 14 | TRBJ2-5 | -
TGTGCCAGCAGTGGACTGGGGGGCCATACCCAGCAGTACTTC | CASSGLGGHTQQYF | TRBV25-1 | - | 14 | TRBJ2-7 | -
TGTGCCAGCAGCTCACTAGCGGGGGGGCCCGGTGAGCAGTTCTTC | CASSSLAGGPGEQFF | TRBV7-9 | - | 15 | TRBJ2-1 | TRBD2
TGTGCCAGCAGCTTAGCGCCGGACACCGCCTACGAGCAGTACTTC | CASSLAPDTAYEQYF | TRBV7-7 | once | 15 | TRBJ2-7 | -
TGTGCCTTTGATGTAGACGGCTACACCTTC | CAFDVDGYTF | TRBV30 | - | 10 | TRBJ1-2 | -